The clone carrying this T cell receptor (beta chain) was recorded a few times. Its cognate antigen is unknown. TCRdb recomputed calls from the reads with MiXCR, one row per CDR3 protein. The sample has about 160,000 distinct CDR3 sequences, 15% to 20% seen once. This sample is drawn from a study of T cell repertoires in cytomegalovirus infection. Overall study context: CMV infection together with matching HLA type was indicated by public TCR beta signatures. Study results and limitations: The ex vivo response showed dominance by HLA-C-restricted CMV-specific TCR beta clonotypes.

What was sequenced was CD8+ T cells from PBMCs. This receptor was identified in a human donor in good health (CMV status not recorded). Some clones in this sample may be carry-over from other donors' samples.

For the CDR3, the DNA is TGTGCCAGCAGTGATAAGATTAGCGGGGGACCTCGGAATGAGCAGTTCTTC. It yields the protein CASSDKISGGPRNEQFF. The V gene is TRBV25-1, the J gene TRBJ2-1; 9 nucleotides line up with TRBD2. Germline V CDR1 and CDR2: MGHDK, SYGVNS. V shed 3 bases, J shed 7 bases, and the junction held 13 bases outside the gene matches. The CDR3 contains 17 residues.